These 2 T cell receptor beta chains were sequenced from one sample in a study of shared clonotypes between healthy human individuals. Data came from immunoSEQ multiplex PCR; TCRdb stores just in-frame clones and leaves some out. The table lists 150,000 to 200,000 clones, 85% to 95% of them singletons. The material sequenced was naive CD4+ T cells sorted from blood. The subset was: CD45RA+ positively selected. These receptors were collected from a woman aged 30 to 39 in good health.

The genes are TRBV6-5 and TRBJ2-7; tentative D call: TRBD2 (5 bases). Germline values: CDR1 MNHEY, CDR2 SVGAGI. V was cut by 0 bases and J by 3 bases, with 12 bases left in between. This CDR3 spans 15 amino acids. CDR3 loop: CASSYSYHGSYEQYF. The CDR3 region has the DNA TGTGCCAGCAGTTACTCCTATCATGGGAGCTACGAGCAGTACTTC.

The V gene is TRBV28, the J gene TRBJ1-6, with 8 bases lining up with TRBD1. V lost 6 bases, J lost 6 bases, and 7 bases stayed unmatched. Germline CDR1 and CDR2: MDHEN and SYDVKM. The CDR3 has 15 residues. The CDR3 DNA is TGTGCCAGCAGCTACAGGGGGGGAAGTAATTCACCCCTCCACTTT. Protein product: CASSYRGGSNSPLHF.